This is a list of T cell receptor beta chains from one sample in a study of blood T cell repertoires in COVID-19. Here immunoSEQ multiplex PCR was the method, and the copy in TCRdb shows in-frame clones only, minus some. The sample shows 120,000 to 150,000 clones, about 86% of them seen only once. Sequenced material: peripheral blood. Every receptor here comes from a woman aged 60-75 years with acute or convalescent COVID-19. CDR3s include the opening cysteine and the closing phenylalanine or tryptophan. Fields, in order: D gene, V gene, clone size, J gene, CDR3 protein, CDR3 DNA. A D gene is named only where the DNA matches it firmly. Not all rows give a size; the values are once, few, many and, for expanded clones, a class.

NA	TRBV5-4	NA	TRBJ2-7	CASSRVGQNYEQYF	TGTGCCAGCAGCCGAGTAGGACAGAACTACGAGCAGTACTTC
NA	TRBV6-5	once	TRBJ1-1	CASSLRGLNTEAFF	TGTGCCAGCAGCCTCAGGGGATTGAACACTGAAGCTTTCTTT
NA	TRBV6-5	NA	TRBJ1-6	CASSYSYRVENSPLHF	TGTGCCAGCAGTTACTCGTACAGGGTGGAGAATTCACCCCTCCACTTT
TRBD2	TRBV28	once	TRBJ2-2	CASIIAGGNTGELFF	TGTGCCAGCATCATAGCGGGGGGGAACACCGGGGAGCTGTTTTTT
NA	TRBV7-6	once	TRBJ1-5	CASSPTGSNQPQHF	TGTGCCAGCAGCCCGACAGGTAGCAATCAGCCCCAGCATTTT
TRBD1	TRBV27	NA	TRBJ2-2	CASRPPLVDRRYTGELFF	TGTGCCAGCAGACCCCCGTTGGTGGACAGGAGATACACCGGGGAGCTGTTTTTT
NA	TRBV5-4	few	TRBJ1-2	CASSLDSYGYTF	TGTGCCAGCAGCTTGGACAGCTATGGCTACACCTTC
TRBD1	TRBV4-2	few	TRBJ2-7	CASSHPRTGTSYEQYF	TGTGCCAGCAGCCACCCTCGGACAGGGACTTCCTACGAGCAGTACTTC
NA	TRBV7-3	NA	TRBJ1-1	CASSWGEGTEAFF	TGTGCCAGCAGCTGGGGGGAGGGCACTGAAGCTTTCTTT
TRBD1	TRBV2	NA	TRBJ1-2	CANNGQGLDYGYTF	TGTGCCAACAATGGACAGGGGCTGGACTATGGCTACACCTTC
TRBD1	TRBV7-9	NA	TRBJ2-2	CASSPSGTGTTGELFF	TGTGCCAGCAGCCCCTCAGGGACAGGAACAACCGGGGAGCTGTTTTTT
NA	TRBV30	NA	TRBJ2-7	CAWSVGQGNYEQYF	TGTGCCTGGAGTGTAGGGCAGGGGAACTACGAGCAGTACTTC
TRBD2	TRBV15	NA	TRBJ2-1	CATSGETAGVRNEQFF	TGTGCCACCAGCGGTGAAACAGCGGGGGTGCGTAATGAGCAGTTCTTC
NA	TRBV28	NA	TRBJ1-5	CASKEGWERPQHF	TGTGCCAGCAAGGAGGGTTGGGAGCGGCCCCAGCATTTT
NA	TRBV5-1	once	TRBJ2-3	CASSPLGLDTQYF	TGCGCCAGCAGCCCACTAGGTCTAGATACGCAGTATTTT
NA	TRBV30	NA	TRBJ1-3	CAWSVLRVDSRYF	TGTGCCTGGAGTGTACTTCGAGTCGACAGTCGATATTTT
NA	TRBV28	NA	TRBJ1-2	CASSLQAESYGYTF	TGTGCCAGCAGTTTACAGGCAGAAAGCTATGGCTACACCTTC
TRBD2	TRBV11-3	NA	TRBJ2-1	CASSLGSGGDNEQFF	TGTGCCAGCAGCTTAGGCAGCGGGGGGGACAATGAGCAGTTCTTC
TRBD1	TRBV7-3	NA	TRBJ2-2	CASRSGGTGELFF	TGTGCCAGCAGGTCAGGGGGCACCGGGGAGCTGTTTTTT
NA	TRBV19	NA	TRBJ1-5	CASSISGRKGNQPQHF	TGTGCCAGTAGTATAAGCGGACGGAAAGGCAATCAGCCCCAGCATTTT
TRBD1	TRBV7-3	NA	TRBJ2-3	CASSLGTGGLWDTQYF	TGTGCCAGCAGCTTAGGGACAGGGGGCTTGTGGGATACGCAGTATTTT
NA	TRBV19	few	TRBJ1-5	CASTWGGQPQHF	TGTGCCAGTACCTGGGGAGGCCAGCCCCAGCATTTT
NA	TRBV30	few	TRBJ1-2	CAWIGRGATF	TGTGCCTGGATTGGCAGGGGAGCCACCTTC
TRBD1	TRBV6-2/TRBV6-3	NA	TRBJ1-5	CASSPDQGASNQPQHF	TGTGCCAGCAGCCCCGATCAGGGGGCAAGCAATCAGCCCCAGCATTTT
NA	TRBV5-1	once	TRBJ2-3	CASSLEQVSTDTQYF	TGCGCCAGCAGCTTGGAACAGGTCAGCACAGATACGCAGTATTTT
TRBD2	TRBV7-8	NA	TRBJ2-2	CASSPGERGVTGELFF	TGTGCCAGCAGCCCCGGCGAGCGGGGGGTCACCGGGGAGCTGTTTTTT
NA	TRBV9	NA	TRBJ1-1	CASNSANTEAFF	TGTGCCAGCAACAGTGCGAACACTGAAGCTTTCTTT
NA	TRBV6-2/TRBV6-3	few	TRBJ1-2	CASSLHSQVAGYTF	TGTGCCAGCAGTCTCCACTCGCAGGTGGCTGGCTACACCTTC
TRBD1	TRBV13	NA	TRBJ1-1	CASSPGTGIMNTEAFF	TGTGCCAGCAGCCCAGGGACAGGGATAATGAACACTGAAGCTTTCTTT
TRBD1	TRBV7-2	NA	TRBJ1-5	CASSLAGTGIQPQHF	TGTGCCAGCAGCTTAGCTGGGACAGGGATTCAGCCCCAGCATTTT
TRBD1	TRBV7-9	NA	TRBJ1-3	CASSSKPGQVRSGNTIYF	TGTGCCAGCAGCTCGAAGCCCGGACAGGTCCGGTCTGGAAACACCATATATTTT
NA	TRBV12-5	NA	TRBJ1-6	CATRQLPGTKNSPLHF	TGTGCTACCCGTCAACTTCCCGGGACAAAGAATTCACCCCTCCACTTT
NA	TRBV5-8	NA	TRBJ2-7	CASSFGKDSLYEQYF	TGTGCCAGCAGCTTTGGGAAGGACAGCCTCTACGAGCAGTACTTC
NA	TRBV28	few	TRBJ1-1	CASSLSTGPRTEAFF	TGTGCCAGCAGTTTAAGTACAGGGCCTCGTACTGAAGCTTTCTTT
TRBD1	TRBV6-6	NA	TRBJ1-2	CASSYQGQQGSGGYTF	TGTGCCAGCAGTTACCAGGGACAGCAGGGTTCGGGTGGCTACACCTTC
NA	TRBV5-1	NA	TRBJ1-1	CASSSSPNPGTEAFF	TGCGCCAGCAGCTCTAGCCCCAACCCTGGCACTGAAGCTTTCTTT
TRBD1	TRBV5-5	NA	TRBJ2-1	CASSRQGGSYNEQFF	TGTGCCAGCAGCCGACAGGGTGGCTCCTACAATGAGCAGTTCTTC
NA	TRBV20-1	once	TRBJ2-7	CSARDNEQYF	TGCAGTGCTAGAGATAACGAGCAGTACTTC
TRBD2	TRBV28	once	TRBJ2-5	CASSSPRLASGETQYF	TGTGCCAGCAGCTCTCCTCGACTAGCGTCGGGGGAGACCCAGTACTTC
TRBD2	TRBV6-2/TRBV6-3	NA	TRBJ2-1	CASSYPGTSGGRYNEQFF	TGTGCCAGCAGTTACCCCGGGACTAGCGGGGGGAGGTACAATGAGCAGTTCTTC
NA	TRBV28	few	TRBJ2-3	CASSLSGTDTQYF	TGTGCCAGCAGTTTGTCAGGCACAGATACGCAGTATTTT
TRBD1	TRBV4-2	NA	TRBJ1-6	CASSQEGTQRGPPLHF	TGTGCCAGCAGCCAAGAAGGGACGCAGAGGGGGCCACCCCTCCACTTT
TRBD1	TRBV9	NA	TRBJ2-1	CASSPEGATYNEQFF	TGTGCCAGCAGCCCCGAGGGGGCCACCTACAATGAGCAGTTCTTC
NA	TRBV4-1	NA	TRBJ2-5	CASSQVNSGVQETQYF	TGCGCCAGCAGCCAAGTAAACTCGGGGGTGCAAGAGACCCAGTACTTC
NA	TRBV7-2	NA	TRBJ1-5	CASSQTGAQYSNQPQHF	TGTGCCAGCAGCCAGACCGGAGCCCAATATAGCAATCAGCCCCAGCATTTT
NA	TRBV30	NA	TRBJ1-2	CAWPQGGGGYTF	TGTGCCTGGCCTCAGGGAGGAGGTGGCTACACCTTC
TRBD1	TRBV28	NA	TRBJ1-6	CASSRTGNLHF	TGTGCCAGCAGCCGGACAGGGAACCTCCACTTT